This T cell receptor beta chain was identified during a study of blood T cell repertoires in COVID-19. Overall study context: The United States, Italy and Spain were the sources of the acute and convalescent COVID-19 samples. T cells, B-cell-depleted T cells, or PBMCs supplied cDNA or gDNA.

The germline V gene has CDR1 SGDLS and CDR2 YYNGEE. The CDR3 runs 14 residues. Between the trimmed V and J ends, which lost 2 bases and 3 bases, there was a span of 11 bases. In the authors' methods: Amplified reference gene primers provided the basis for estimating nucleated cell counts. Sequencing was performed with immunoSEQ multiplex PCR; in TCRdb, only in-frame clones are kept and a portion is missing. D and trimming were read from the DNA, whereas the V and J calls and clone size are those reported in that table. The table shows about 280,000 clones, with 86% occurring only once. The sequenced material came from peripheral blood. The chain carries TRBV9 and TRBJ1-1; the D gene is possibly TRBD1 (6 bases). The source of this sequence is a woman younger than 45 with active or convalescent COVID-19. CDR3 loop: CASSVWTDDTEAFF. CDR3 DNA: TGTGCCAGCAGCGTTTGGACAGACGACACTGAAGCTTTCTTT. Full variable domain (outside the CDR3, taken from reference TRBV9 and TRBJ1-1): DSGVTQTPKHLITATGQRVTLRCSPRSGDLSVYWYQQSLDQGLQFLIQYYNGEERAKGNILERFSAQQFPDLHSELNLSSLELGDSALYFCASSVWTDDTEAFFGQGTRLTVV.